Each of the 15 T cell receptor beta chains below was sequenced from the same sample in a study of T cells after somatic rescue of genetic block. Sequenced by immunoSEQ multiplex PCR; TCRdb stores in-frame clones only, minus some. The sample consists of 85,000 to 100,000 clones, around 89% of them appearing once. Source material: peripheral blood mononuclear cells (PBMCs). The receptors were gathered from a woman aged 18-35 years.

The chain uses TRBV6-6 and TRBJ2-7; tentative D call: TRBD1 (6 bases). Germline CDR1 reads MNHNY; CDR2 reads SVGAGI (reference sequence). Between the trimmed V and J ends, which lost 7 bases and 3 bases, there was a span of 13 bases. There are 13 residues in the CDR3. CDR3 loop: CASTLLQGYEQYF. CDR3 coding DNA: TGTGCCAGCACCCTCCTACAGGGCTACGAGCAGTACTTC.

The chain recombines TRBV10-1 with TRBJ1-5; D uncertain. Per the germline V gene, CDR1 is WNHNN and CDR2 is SYGVQD (reference sequence). The V gene lost 2 bases and the J gene lost 5 bases, with 4 bases spanning the gap. The CDR3 runs to 12 residues. As DNA, the CDR3 is TGCGCCAGCAGTGAGGGGGATCAGCCCCAGCATTTT. This sequence encodes CASSEGDQPQHF.

This chain uses TRBV28 with TRBJ1-2; tentatively, D is TRBD1 (5 bases). Germline lookup yields CDR1 MDHEN and CDR2 SYDVKM. The V end was cut by 4 bases, the J end by 4 bases, with 13 bases between. The CDR3 consists of 14 residues. The CDR3 sequence is CASSSPPTVYGYTF. The CDR3 DNA reads TGTGCCAGCAGTTCTCCGCCGACAGTCTATGGCTACACCTTC.

Concerning this clone itself: A read error may produce the germline difference seen at one junction end. The gene calls are TRBV6-1 and TRBJ2-2; D could derive from TRBD1 or TRBD2 (5 bases each). The V gene's germline CDR1 is MNHNS and CDR2 SASEGT. CDR3 length: 13 amino acids. The CDR3 loop is CASSAYWDGELLF. The CDR3 coding sequence is TGTGCCAGCAGTGCTTACTGGGACGGGGAGCTGCTTTTT.

The gene calls are TRBV7-9 and TRBJ2-4, with 7 positions matching TRBD1. Germline V CDR1 and CDR2: SEHNR, FQNEAQ (reference sequence). The V gene end was trimmed by 5 bases and the J gene end by 15 bases; junction bases not matched to a gene: 22. This CDR3 spans 16 amino acids. The chain's CDR3 is CASSPFEGGGYEIRYF. The CDR3 DNA reads TGTGCCAGCAGCCCCTTTGAAGGGGGCGGTTACGAGATTAGGTACTTC.

This clone has just one count. The V and J genes are TRBV5-8 and TRBJ2-7; the D gene is possibly TRBD2 (5 bases). Between the trimmed V and J ends, which lost 1 base and 2 bases, there was a span of 7 bases. This CDR3 is 13 amino acids long. The germline CDR1 and CDR2 sequences are SGHTS and YDEGEE. The CDR3 nucleotides read TGTGCCAGCAGCTTGCGCGGGCCCTACGAGCAGTACTTC. Translating gives CASSLRGPYEQYF.

The chain couples TRBV28 to TRBJ1-5; D ambiguous. Germline CDR1 MDHEN, CDR2 SYDVKM. The CDR3 has 16 amino acids. The ends were cut back, 5 bases at V and 10 bases at J, with 24 bases in the middle. CDR3 nucleotide sequence: TGTGCCAGCAGTGATACCGGATCCGGATACCCTCAACCCCAGCATTTT. This encodes CASSDTGSGYPQPQHF. The entire variable domain, with the rest obtained from reference TRBV28 and TRBJ1-5, is as follows: DVKVTQSSRYLVKRTGEKVFLECVQDMDHENMFWYRQDPGLGLRLIYFSYDVKMKEKGDIPEGYSVSREKKERFSLILESASTNQTSMYLCASSDTGSGYPQPQHFGDGTRLSIL.

The rearrangement joins TRBV19 to TRBJ1-5, with D perhaps matching TRBD1 (6 bases). Germline V gene lookup returns CDR1 LNHDA and CDR2 SQIVND (reference sequence). V was trimmed by 9 bases and J by 0 bases, leaving 12 bases between them. This CDR3 has 14 amino acids. This CDR3 reads CASRGPGSNQPQHF. The CDR3 DNA reads as TGTGCCAGCCGGGGGCCGGGTAGCAATCAGCCCCAGCATTTT.

The genes are TRBV9 and TRBJ2-5; D perhaps matches TRBD2 (6 bases). The CDR3 has 14 amino acids. Trimming took 3 bases from V and 4 from J, leaving 13 bases between them. Germline loops: CDR1 SGDLS, CDR2 YYNGEE. CDR3 in amino acids: CASSASGVGETQYF. DNA for the CDR3: TGTGCCAGCAGCGCCTCGGGGGTCGGAGAGACCCAGTACTTC.

V usage is TRBV27 and J usage is TRBJ1-5; the match to TRBD1 covers 8 bases. V lost 5 bases to trimming and J lost 4 bases; unmatched junction nucleotides: 4. The CDR3 is 14 amino acids. Germline CDR1 is MNHEY and CDR2 is SMNVEV (reference sequence). The chain's CDR3 is CASSKTGANQPQHF. CDR3 sequence (DNA): TGTGCCAGCAGTAAGACAGGGGCGAATCAGCCCCAGCATTTT.

The table lists this clone with a few counts. The chain uses TRBV9 and TRBJ1-2; 11 nucleotides agree with TRBD1. The V segment lost 0 bases and the J segment 6 bases; nucleotides outside the gene matches: 7. The CDR3 totals 16 residues. Germline V CDR1 and CDR2: SGDLS, YYNGEE. CDR3 sequence: CASSVGWTGGVNGYTF. The CDR3 coding sequence is TGTGCCAGCAGCGTAGGATGGACAGGGGGCGTAAATGGCTACACCTTC.

In this sample, this clone turned up a few times. Within the sample, other DNA sequences also encode this same CDR3. This chain connects TRBV5-1 to TRBJ1-1; no clear D. The CDR3 extends over 13 amino acids. Trimming left V 0 bases short and J 0 bases short, with 3 bases between. The germline gives CDR1 SGHRS, CDR2 YFSETQ. The CDR3: CASSLAVNTEAFF. The CDR3 region has the DNA TGCGCCAGCAGCTTGGCCGTGAACACTGAAGCTTTCTTT.

This clone has only one observation. The rearrangement uses TRBV28 and TRBJ1-3; 7 nucleotides agree with TRBD1. The CDR3 has 14 residues. The ends lost 6 bases at V and 0 bases at J; junction bases unmatched: 2. Germline loops: CDR1 MDHEN, CDR2 SYDVKM. The CDR3 is CASRTGSSGNTIYF. The CDR3 coding sequence is TGTGCCAGCAGGACAGGGAGCTCTGGAAACACCATATATTTT.

The chain links TRBV4-1 to TRBJ1-4; D gene uncertain. With 4 bases removed from V and 0 bases from J, the gap between germline ends came to 12 bases. The CDR3 loop spans 16 amino acids. Germline V gene sequence: CDR1 MGHRA, CDR2 YSYEKL. The CDR3 DNA reads TGCGCCAGCAGCCTAATTCCCGTTGCAACTAATGAAAAACTGTTTTTT. This codes for CASSLIPVATNEKLFF.

V usage is TRBV28 and J usage is TRBJ2-5; D unresolved. The CDR3 is made up of 13 amino acids. Germline loops: CDR1 MDHEN, CDR2 SYDVKM. Trimming removed 7 bases at V and 3 bases at J, with 12 bases between. This chain's CDR3 is CASTHRSKETQYF. The CDR3 coding sequence is TGTGCCAGCACCCACCGGTCAAAAGAGACCCAGTACTTC.